This T cell receptor beta chain was identified during a study of T cell repertoires in cytomegalovirus infection. About the research overall: Signatures in public TCR beta sequences pointed to both CMV infection and matching HLA type.

MiXCR was run by TCRdb on the reads, yielding one entry per CDR3 protein. The profile shows fewer than 300,000 distinct CDR3 sequences, about 25% of them singletons. Findings and limits, study-wide: Dominating the ex vivo response were HLA-C-restricted CMV-specific TCR beta clonotypes. Totalled public TCR beta family frequency picked out people who carried CMV plus the relevant HLA.

The CDR3 totals 14 residues. V lost 1 base and J lost 6, with 16 bases in between. The germline V gene encodes CDR1 DFQATT and CDR2 SNEGSKA (reference sequence). On this clonotype: The antigen is not known.

This sequence was found in a human donor in good health (CMV status not recorded). Some clones in this sample may be carry-over from other donors' samples. The V gene is TRBV20-1, the J gene TRBJ2-7; a possible D gene is TRBD1 (6 bases). The sample consisted of PBMCs. The CDR3 sequence: CSARGHRATSEQYF. The CDR3, as DNA: TGCAGTGCTAGAGGCCACAGGGCCACCAGCGAGCAGTACTTC.